Below, one T cell receptor beta chain is given with its context. Its antigen is as yet unknown. This specimen comes from a study of human T cells and chemical hapten exposure. TCRdb analysed the RACE reads with MiXCR anew, one entry per CDR3 protein. In the table there are approximately 320,000 distinct CDR3 sequences, about 5% of which are singletons. V was shortened by 3 bases and J by 0 bases, with 12 bases between the two germline ends. Germline values: CDR1 SGHRS, CDR2 YFSETQ. The length of the CDR3 is 16 residues. The time point here: pre-sensitization, week 0. As to treatment: therapeutic diphenylcyclopropenone sensitization with weekly scalp DPC. General study results and limits: Versus controls, expanded TCRs had significantly more large CDR3 similarity clusters. Donors in the study had alopecia, meaning their immune response may differ from healthy people's.

The clonotype was recovered from a woman aged 18 to 35 with alopecia areata. Some clones in this sample may be carry-over from other donors' samples. Sequenced here: whole blood, sampled in connection with sensitization to the hapten diphenylcyclopropenone (DPC). The chain recombines TRBV5-1 with TRBJ1-4, with D maybe TRBD1 (6 bases). The CDR3 is CASSSGQPATNEKLFF. CDR3 coding DNA: TGCGCCAGCAGCTCAGGACAGCCAGCAACTAATGAAAAACTGTTTTTT.